The 26 T cell receptor beta chains below were found in one sample sequenced in a study of T cell responses to AZD1222 COVID-19 vaccine. TCRdb's table, derived via immunoSEQ multiplex PCR, lists solely in-frame clones and lacks some. Counted here are some 130,000 clones, roughly 93% occurring once; the ten biggest clones make up about 3.1%. The input for sequencing was peripheral blood, taken on day 0 of AZD1222 vaccination. The receptors stem from an adult in good health.

CDR3 nucleotide sequence: TGTGCCAGCAGTGAATTTGGGAAATCCTATAATTCACCCCTCCACTTT. This translates into CASSEFGKSYNSPLHF. The chain couples TRBV6-1 to TRBJ1-6; D gene uncertain. With 2 bases removed from V and 1 base from J, the gap between germline ends came to 9 bases. Germline-derived CDR1 and CDR2 are MNHNS and SASEGT. The CDR3 covers 16 residues.

The chain employs TRBV15 and TRBJ1-6; the match to TRBD1 covers 8 bases. With V trimmed by 5 bases and J by 0 bases, 6 bases remained unmatched. CDR1 and CDR2 from the germline V gene are LNHNV and YYDKDF (reference sequence). The CDR3 has 17 amino acids. The CDR3 region has the DNA TGTGCCACCAGCCTGCGACAGGGGAGCTCCTATAATTCACCCCTCCACTTT. Protein product: CATSLRQGSSYNSPLHF.

Only one count was recorded for this clone. The gene calls are TRBV28 and TRBJ1-5; TRBD1 matches 7 bases. CDR1 is MDHEN and CDR2 is SYDVKM in the germline V gene. V lost 6 bases to trimming and J lost 5 bases; unmatched junction nucleotides: 10. There are 15 residues in the CDR3. The CDR3 here is CASSPSQGSHQPQHF. The CDR3 nucleotides are TGTGCCAGCAGCCCTTCACAGGGGTCCCATCAGCCCCAGCATTTT.

The rearrangement links TRBV7-9 to TRBJ2-7; D is ambiguous. The V gene lost 2 bases and the J gene lost 2 bases, with 7 bases spanning the gap. Germline CDR1 is SEHNR and CDR2 is FQNEAQ (reference sequence). The CDR3 consists of 13 residues. The CDR3: CASSLNLPYEQYF. The CDR3, as DNA: TGTGCCAGCAGCTTAAATCTTCCCTACGAGCAGTACTTC.

The genes are TRBV27 and TRBJ2-7; D unclear. Germline V gene data show CDR1 as MNHEY and CDR2 as SMNVEV (reference sequence). This CDR3 is built from 16 residues. The V end lost 1 base, the J end lost 4 bases, and 17 bases lay between the germline ends. The chain's CDR3 is CASSLWPGRGAYEQYF. Written as DNA, the CDR3 is TGTGCCAGCAGTTTATGGCCCGGAAGAGGAGCTTACGAGCAGTACTTC.

The chain recombines TRBV28 with TRBJ1-1, with D possibly TRBD1 on 5 matching bases. Germline V CDR1 and CDR2: MDHEN, SYDVKM. With 6 bases removed from V and 4 bases from J, the gap between germline ends came to 12 bases. This CDR3 comprises 13 residues. CDR3 in amino acids: CASSYGTVTEAFF. The CDR3, as DNA: TGTGCCAGCAGCTATGGGACTGTCACTGAAGCTTTCTTT.

The V call is TRBV9, the J call TRBJ1-2; D is possibly TRBD1 (5 bases). The CDR3 covers 13 residues. The germline V gene encodes CDR1 SGDLS and CDR2 YYNGEE. The ends were cut back, 1 base at V and 8 bases at J, with 12 bases in the middle. The CDR3 DNA follows: TGTGCCAGCAGCGTAAGGGGCCGTGGCGGCTACACCTTC. Its translation is CASSVRGRGGYTF.

The chain uses TRBV6-2 or TRBV6-3 and TRBJ2-1; 9 nucleotides match TRBD1. The junction had 3 bases not matched to a gene; V was cut back by 5 bases and J by 4 bases. Germline lookup yields CDR1 MNHEY and CDR2 SVGEGT. The CDR3 has 14 residues. The CDR3 is CASSIDRGYNEQFF. The CDR3 coding sequence is TGTGCCAGCAGTATAGACAGGGGGTACAATGAGCAGTTCTTC.

The chain joins TRBV6-6 to TRBJ2-3, with unresolved D. Trimming left V 7 bases short and J 2 bases short, with 13 bases between. The CDR3 contains 14 residues. CDR1 and CDR2 from the germline V gene are MNHNY and SVGAGI (reference sequence). CDR3 protein: CASTPRDVTDTQYF. The CDR3 DNA sequence: TGTGCCAGCACCCCCCGAGACGTCACAGATACGCAGTATTTT.

The V gene is TRBV6-2 or TRBV6-3, the J gene TRBJ1-5; D remains unclear. CDR3 length: 13 amino acids. The V and J ends lost 0 bases and 10 bases respectively, with 10 bases between them. CDR1 and CDR2 (germline): MNHEY, SVGEGT. The CDR3: CASSYSYGFPQHF. The CDR3 region has the DNA TGTGCCAGCAGTTACTCTTACGGTTTTCCCCAGCATTTT.

The V gene is TRBV6-1, the J gene TRBJ2-2; the match to TRBD2 covers 11 bases. CDR3 size: 16 residues. V shed 2 bases, J shed 4 bases, and the junction held 3 bases outside the gene matches. Per the germline V gene, CDR1 is MNHNS and CDR2 is SASEGT. This CDR3 is CASSEFLAGGTGELFF. CDR3 DNA sequence: TGTGCCAGCAGTGAATTCCTAGCGGGAGGCACCGGGGAGCTGTTTTTT.

This sequence joins TRBV18 and TRBJ2-5; 7 bases fit TRBD1. Germline V lookup: CDR1 KGHSH, CDR2 LQKENI. CDR3 length: 15 amino acids. Trimming at V came to 0 bases and at J to 5 bases, leaving 6 bases not matched to a gene. CDR3 nucleotides: TGTGCCAGCTCACCACCGAGGGGGCAGGGGGAGACCCAGTACTTC. Protein product: CASSPPRGQGETQYF.

The chain carries TRBV19 and TRBJ1-1; TRBD1 agrees at 7 bases. The ends lost 3 bases at V and 5 bases at J; junction bases unmatched: 9. Germline values: CDR1 LNHDA, CDR2 SQIVND (reference sequence). The CDR3 covers 15 residues. The CDR3 sequence is CASSMADRPRTEAFF. In DNA, the CDR3 is TGTGCCAGTAGTATGGCGGACAGGCCGAGGACTGAAGCTTTCTTT.

This chain uses TRBV18 with TRBJ2-1; D possibly matches TRBD1 or TRBD2 (5 bases each). Trimming pared 3 bases from V and 7 bases from J, leaving 16 bases between. The CDR3 has 15 residues. Germline-derived CDR1 and CDR2 are KGHSH and LQKENI. This CDR3 is CASSPRQTEGNEQFF. The DNA for the CDR3 is TGTGCCAGCTCACCCCGACAGACCGAGGGAAATGAGCAGTTCTTC.

The rearrangement uses TRBV5-1 and TRBJ2-7; 13 bases are shared with TRBD2. The CDR3 contains 17 residues. Germline loops: CDR1 SGHRS, CDR2 YFSETQ. Losses at the gene ends were 0 bases for V and 4 bases for J; bases not matched to a gene: 7. The CDR3 here is CASSLDTSGRAAYEQYF. The CDR3 coding sequence is TGCGCCAGCAGCTTGGATACTAGCGGGAGGGCCGCATACGAGCAGTACTTC. The full variable domain, its missing parts supplied by reference TRBV5-1 and TRBJ2-7, is KAGVTQTPRYLIKTRGQQVTLSCSPISGHRSVSWYQQTPGQGLQFLFEYFSETQRNKGNFPGRFSGRQFSNSRSEMNVSTLELGDSALYLCASSLDTSGRAAYEQYFGPGTRLTVT.

The chain has TRBV21-1 and TRBJ2-7; the table's D gene call, TRBD2, was not cross checked with the DNA. TRBV21-1 is classified as a pseudogene. CDR3 length: 17 residues. CDR3 nucleotides: TGTGCCAGCAGCACCCTACCCCTCGCCCTATCTGCCTACGAGCAGTACTTC. Translating it yields CASSTLPLALSAYEQYF.

The V and J genes are TRBV5-1 and TRBJ2-1; D gene unclear. Germline-derived CDR1 and CDR2 are SGHRS and YFSETQ. The V end lost 4 bases, the J end lost 5 bases, and 10 bases lay between the germline ends. This CDR3 spans 13 amino acids. The CDR3 coding sequence is TGCGCCAGCAGCCTCCAGGTGAACAATGAGCAGTTCTTC. Protein: CASSLQVNNEQFF.

V and J are TRBV6-4 and TRBJ1-6; no clear D gene. CDR3 length: 14 amino acids. Germline CDR1 reads MRHNA; CDR2 reads SNTAGT. V lost 3 bases and J 7 bases, leaving 10 bases between the germline ends. This CDR3 is CASSERGQNSPLHF. In DNA, the CDR3 is TGTGCCAGCAGTGAACGGGGTCAGAATTCACCCCTCCACTTT.

V is TRBV19 and J is TRBJ1-2; the D is unclear. Germline loops: CDR1 LNHDA, CDR2 SQIVND (reference sequence). V was trimmed by 6 bases and J by 0 bases, leaving 8 bases between them. The CDR3 has 13 residues. CDR3 loop: CASRSGTNYGYTF. The CDR3 DNA reads as TGTGCCAGTAGATCCGGAACTAACTATGGCTACACCTTC.

This clone was recorded once. This chain connects TRBV4-1 to TRBJ1-1, with 12 bases that match TRBD1. Unmatched junction bases numbered 11, after V lost 4 bases and J lost 8 bases. The CDR3 is made up of 16 amino acids. Germline values: CDR1 MGHRA, CDR2 YSYEKL. The CDR3 DNA follows: TGCGCCAGCAGCCGGGCCCCGGGACAGGGGGCTGGGGAAGCTTTCTTT. It translates to CASSRAPGQGAGEAFF.

The chain is built from TRBV7-6 and TRBJ2-1, with 8 bases that match TRBD2. The CDR3 totals 17 residues. Germline V gene data show CDR1 as SGHVS and CDR2 as FNYEAQ. V dropped 1 base and J dropped 7; count of bases not matched to a gene: 12. The CDR3 loop reads CASSLGLGAGDRNEQFF. In nucleotides, the CDR3 is TGTGCCAGCAGCTTAGGGTTGGGAGCGGGAGATAGAAATGAGCAGTTCTTC.

This clone was detected only a few times. The chain has TRBV11-2 and TRBJ2-7; unclear D gene. The CDR3 has 17 residues. Germline V CDR1 and CDR2: SGHAT, FQNNGV. Trimming removed 0 bases from V and 3 bases from J, with 18 bases in between. The CDR3 DNA follows: TGTGCCAGCAGCTTAGACAACTTGGGCCAATTCCTCTACGAGCAGTACTTC. Amino acids: CASSLDNLGQFLYEQYF.

The table lists this clone with a few counts. The chain recombines TRBV6-5 with TRBJ2-7; TRBD2 matches 9 bases. The germline CDR1 and CDR2 sequences are MNHEY and SVGAGI. This CDR3 is built from 15 residues. V shed 6 bases, J shed 4 bases, and the junction held 10 bases outside the gene matches. The CDR3 protein is CASRTRDSGSYEQYF. DNA for the CDR3: TGTGCCAGCAGGACCCGGGATAGCGGGAGTTACGAGCAGTACTTC.

The chain joins TRBV5-1 to TRBJ2-7; D perhaps matches TRBD2 (6 bases). Germline V CDR1 and CDR2: SGHRS, YFSETQ. The length of the CDR3 is 16 residues. Deletions cut 2 bases from V and 3 bases from J, with 18 bases between. Here the CDR3 DNA reads TGCGCCAGCAGCTTTGGGTTTGGGGAGGTAGACTACGAGCAGTACTTC. Its protein is CASSFGFGEVDYEQYF.

The rearrangement joins TRBV7-3 to TRBJ1-1, with 7 positions matching TRBD1. CDR3 length equals 14 residues. The trim removed 5 bases at V and 5 bases at J, leaving 8 bases unmatched. Germline assignment: CDR1 SGHTA and CDR2 FQGTGA. This CDR3 reads CASSQTGSRTEAFF. In DNA form, the CDR3 reads TGTGCCAGCAGCCAGACAGGGAGTAGGACTGAAGCTTTCTTT.

J is TRBJ1-3 and V is TRBV19; D gene unclear. Trimming took off 5 bases at V and 2 bases at J, with 10 bases between the two ends. Per the germline V gene, CDR1 is LNHDA and CDR2 is SQIVND (reference sequence). The CDR3 extends over 14 amino acids. CDR3 nucleotide sequence: TGTGCCAGTAGTTGGGGAGAAGCTGGAAACACCATATATTTT. This codes for CASSWGEAGNTIYF.